This TCR beta chain was recorded in a study of blood T cell repertoires in COVID-19. Turning to the study itself: Collection of acute and convalescent COVID-19 samples took place in the United States, Italy and Spain. Sources were T cells, B-cell-depleted T cells, or PBMCs; the material itself was cDNA or gDNA.

This table comes from immunoSEQ multiplex PCR, and its TCRdb copy is limited to in-frame clones, with some not included. The data contain approximately 180,000 clones, roughly 88% of them singletons. The length of the CDR3 is 17 residues. CDR1 and CDR2 from the germline V gene are MGHRA and YSYEKL. Trimming shortened V by 0 bases and J by 5 bases, and 19 bases separated the two germline ends. This receptor was taken from a human donor with active or convalescent COVID-19. The donor label of this sample is uncertain. The sequenced sample was peripheral blood. The rearrangement joins TRBV4-1 to TRBJ2-5; D is perhaps TRBD2 (6 bases). CDR3 sequence (DNA): TGCGCCAGCAGCCAAGAATTCGGGGCCGGGGGTGAGGAGACCCAGTACTTC. Amino acid sequence: CASSQEFGAGGEETQYF.